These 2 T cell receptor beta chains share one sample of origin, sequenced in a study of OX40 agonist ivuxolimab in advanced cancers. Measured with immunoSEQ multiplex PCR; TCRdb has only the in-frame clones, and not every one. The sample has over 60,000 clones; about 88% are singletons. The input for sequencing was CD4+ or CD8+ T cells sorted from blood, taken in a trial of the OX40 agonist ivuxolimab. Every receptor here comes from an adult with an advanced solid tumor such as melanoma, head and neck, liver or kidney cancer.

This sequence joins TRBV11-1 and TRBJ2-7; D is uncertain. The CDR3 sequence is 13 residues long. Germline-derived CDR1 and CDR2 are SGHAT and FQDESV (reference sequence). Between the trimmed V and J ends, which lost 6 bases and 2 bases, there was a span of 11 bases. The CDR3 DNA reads TGTGCCAGCAGAGAAGGCATCGCCTACGAGCAGTACTTC. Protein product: CASREGIAYEQYF.

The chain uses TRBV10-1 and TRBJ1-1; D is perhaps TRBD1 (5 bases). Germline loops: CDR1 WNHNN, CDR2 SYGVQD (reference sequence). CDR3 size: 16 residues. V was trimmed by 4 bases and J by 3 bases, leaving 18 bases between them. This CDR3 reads CASSGNRDSRDTEAFF. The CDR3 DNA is TGCGCCAGCAGTGGGAACCGGGACTCCCGAGACACTGAAGCTTTCTTT.